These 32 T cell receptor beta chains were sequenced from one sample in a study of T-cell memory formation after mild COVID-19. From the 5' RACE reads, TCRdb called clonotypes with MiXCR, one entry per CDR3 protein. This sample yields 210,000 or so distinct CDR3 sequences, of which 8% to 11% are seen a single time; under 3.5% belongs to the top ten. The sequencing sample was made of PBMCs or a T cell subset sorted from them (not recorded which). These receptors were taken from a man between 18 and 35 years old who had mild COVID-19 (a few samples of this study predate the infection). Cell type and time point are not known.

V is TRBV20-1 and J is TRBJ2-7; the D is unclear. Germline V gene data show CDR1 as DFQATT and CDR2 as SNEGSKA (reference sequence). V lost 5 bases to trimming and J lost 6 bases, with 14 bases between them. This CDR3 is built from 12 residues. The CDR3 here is CSARVAAGEQYF. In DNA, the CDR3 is TGCAGTGCTCGGGTTGCGGCTGGCGAGCAGTACTTC.

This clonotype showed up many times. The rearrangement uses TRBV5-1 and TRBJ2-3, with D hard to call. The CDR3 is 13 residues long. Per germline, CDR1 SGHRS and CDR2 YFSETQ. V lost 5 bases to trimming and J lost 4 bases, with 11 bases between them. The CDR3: CASSYWGSDTQYF. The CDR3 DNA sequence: TGCGCCAGCAGTTATTGGGGTTCAGATACGCAGTATTTT. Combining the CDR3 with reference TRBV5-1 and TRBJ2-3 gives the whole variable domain KAGVTQTPRYLIKTRGQQVTLSCSPISGHRSVSWYQQTPGQGLQFLFEYFSETQRNKGNFPGRFSGRQFSNSRSEMNVSTLELGDSALYLCASSYWGSDTQYFGPGTRLTVL.

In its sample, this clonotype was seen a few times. The CDR3 sequence: CASSLRGSDSPLHF. The CDR3 DNA reads TGTGCCAGCAGCCTGAGGGGTTCGGATTCACCCCTCCACTTT. The chain joins TRBV7-2 to TRBJ1-6; D is possibly TRBD1 (5 bases). The CDR3 length is 14 residues. Germline V gene lookup returns CDR1 SGHTA and CDR2 FQGNSA. V lost 5 bases to trimming and J lost 8 bases, with 13 bases between them.

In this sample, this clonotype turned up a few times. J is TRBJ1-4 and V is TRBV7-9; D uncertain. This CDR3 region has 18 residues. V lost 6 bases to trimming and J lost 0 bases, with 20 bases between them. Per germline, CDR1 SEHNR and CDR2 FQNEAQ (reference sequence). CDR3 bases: TGTGCCAGCAGGCCGGCGGACGGAACGATTGCAACTAATGAAAAACTGTTTTTT. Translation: CASRPADGTIATNEKLFF.

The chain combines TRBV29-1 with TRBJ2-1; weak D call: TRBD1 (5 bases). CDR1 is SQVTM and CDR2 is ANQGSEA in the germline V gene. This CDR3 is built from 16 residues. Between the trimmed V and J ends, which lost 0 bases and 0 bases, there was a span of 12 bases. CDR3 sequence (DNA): TGCAGCGTTGAAGACGTCAGGGCCAGCTCCTACAATGAGCAGTTCTTC. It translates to CSVEDVRASSYNEQFF.

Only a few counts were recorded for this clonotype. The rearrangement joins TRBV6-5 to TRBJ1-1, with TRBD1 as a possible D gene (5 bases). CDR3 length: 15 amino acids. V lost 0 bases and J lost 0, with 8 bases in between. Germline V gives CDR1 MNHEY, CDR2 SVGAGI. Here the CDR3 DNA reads TGTGCCAGCAGTTACTCGACAGAAATGAACACTGAAGCTTTCTTT. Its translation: CASSYSTEMNTEAFF.

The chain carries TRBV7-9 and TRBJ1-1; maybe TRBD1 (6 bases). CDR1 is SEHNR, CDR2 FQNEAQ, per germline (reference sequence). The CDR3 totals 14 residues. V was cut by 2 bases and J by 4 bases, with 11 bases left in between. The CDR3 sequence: CASSLNRDSTEAFF. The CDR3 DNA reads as TGTGCCAGCAGCTTAAACAGGGATAGCACTGAAGCTTTCTTT.

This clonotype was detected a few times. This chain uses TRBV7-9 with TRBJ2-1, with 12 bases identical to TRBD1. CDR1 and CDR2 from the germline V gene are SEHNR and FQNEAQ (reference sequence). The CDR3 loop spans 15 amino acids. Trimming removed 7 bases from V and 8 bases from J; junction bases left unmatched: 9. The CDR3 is CASKFRDRGLDEQFF. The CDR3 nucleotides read TGTGCCAGCAAGTTCCGGGACAGGGGGCTGGATGAGCAGTTCTTC. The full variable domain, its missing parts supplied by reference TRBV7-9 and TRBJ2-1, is DTGVSQNPRHKITKRGQNVTFRCDPISEHNRLYWYRQTLGQGPEFLTYFQNEAQLEKSRLLSDRFSAERPKGSFSTLEIQRTEQGDSAMYLCASKFRDRGLDEQFFGPGTRLTVL.

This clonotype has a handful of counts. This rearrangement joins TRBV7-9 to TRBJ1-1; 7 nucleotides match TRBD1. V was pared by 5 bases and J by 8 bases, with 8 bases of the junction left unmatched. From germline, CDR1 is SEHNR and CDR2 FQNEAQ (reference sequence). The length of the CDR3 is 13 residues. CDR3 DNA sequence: TGTGCCAGCAGCACAGGGGAGGACAGGGAAGCTTTCTTT. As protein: CASSTGEDREAFF. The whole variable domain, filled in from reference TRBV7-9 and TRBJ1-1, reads DTGVSQNPRHKITKRGQNVTFRCDPISEHNRLYWYRQTLGQGPEFLTYFQNEAQLEKSRLLSDRFSAERPKGSFSTLEIQRTEQGDSAMYLCASSTGEDREAFFGQGTRLTVV.

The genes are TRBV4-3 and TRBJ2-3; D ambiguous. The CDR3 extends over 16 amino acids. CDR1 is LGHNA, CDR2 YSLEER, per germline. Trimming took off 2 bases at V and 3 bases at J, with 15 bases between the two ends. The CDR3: CASSQYGPPRTDTQYF. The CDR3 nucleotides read TGCGCCAGCAGCCAATACGGGCCTCCGAGGACAGATACGCAGTATTTT.

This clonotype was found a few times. CDR3 nucleotides: TGCAGTGCTCCCATTTATGGCAGGGGCTATCCAAGCTCCTACAATGAGCAGTTCTTC. Translation: CSAPIYGRGYPSSYNEQFF. The J gene is TRBJ2-1, the V gene TRBV20-1; D is perhaps TRBD1 (6 bases). There are 19 residues in the CDR3. The V gene lost 5 bases and the J gene lost 0 bases, with 26 bases spanning the gap. CDR1 is DFQATT, CDR2 SNEGSKA, per germline (reference sequence).

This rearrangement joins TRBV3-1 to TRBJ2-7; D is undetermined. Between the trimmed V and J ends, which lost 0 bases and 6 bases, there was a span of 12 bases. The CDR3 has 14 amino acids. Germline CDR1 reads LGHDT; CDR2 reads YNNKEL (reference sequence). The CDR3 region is CASSQEQSLSEQYF. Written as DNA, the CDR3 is TGTGCCAGCAGCCAAGAGCAGAGCCTCAGCGAGCAGTACTTC.

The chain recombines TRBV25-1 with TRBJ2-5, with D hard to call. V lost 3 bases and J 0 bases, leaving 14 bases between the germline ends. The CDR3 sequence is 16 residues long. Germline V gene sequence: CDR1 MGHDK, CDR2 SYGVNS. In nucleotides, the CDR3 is TGTGCCAGCAGTGATAGACGCTGGACGAACCAAGAGACCCAGTACTTC. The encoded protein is CASSDRRWTNQETQYF.

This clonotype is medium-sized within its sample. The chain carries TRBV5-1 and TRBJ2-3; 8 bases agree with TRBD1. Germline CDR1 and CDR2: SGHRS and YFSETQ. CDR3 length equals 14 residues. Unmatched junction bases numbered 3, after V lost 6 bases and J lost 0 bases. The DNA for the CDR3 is TGCGCCAGCAAAGGACAGGGCAGCACAGATACGCAGTATTTT. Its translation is CASKGQGSTDTQYF. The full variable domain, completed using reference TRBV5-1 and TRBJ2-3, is KAGVTQTPRYLIKTRGQQVTLSCSPISGHRSVSWYQQTPGQGLQFLFEYFSETQRNKGNFPGRFSGRQFSNSRSEMNVSTLELGDSALYLCASKGQGSTDTQYFGPGTRLTVL.

The CDR3 DNA sequence: TGTGCCAGCAGCTCGCCTCGGACCTACGAGCAGTACGTC. The encoded protein is CASSSPRTYEQYV. The rearrangement joins TRBV28 to TRBJ2-7; the D is unclear. V lost 6 bases, J lost 2 bases, and 11 bases lay in between. Germline V gene data show CDR1 as MDHEN and CDR2 as SYDVKM. The length of the CDR3 is 13 residues.

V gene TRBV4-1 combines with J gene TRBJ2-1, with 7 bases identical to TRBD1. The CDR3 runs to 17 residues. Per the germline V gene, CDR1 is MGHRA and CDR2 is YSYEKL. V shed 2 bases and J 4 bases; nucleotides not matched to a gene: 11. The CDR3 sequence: CASSQSRGGGWYNEQFF. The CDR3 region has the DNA TGCGCCAGCAGCCAATCCCGAGGGGGCGGTTGGTACAATGAGCAGTTCTTC.

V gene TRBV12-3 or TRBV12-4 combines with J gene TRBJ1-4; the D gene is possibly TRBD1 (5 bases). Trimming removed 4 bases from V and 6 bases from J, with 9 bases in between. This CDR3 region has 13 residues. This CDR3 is CASSWGFDEKLFF. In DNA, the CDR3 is TGTGCCAGCAGTTGGGGGTTCGATGAAAAACTGTTTTTT.

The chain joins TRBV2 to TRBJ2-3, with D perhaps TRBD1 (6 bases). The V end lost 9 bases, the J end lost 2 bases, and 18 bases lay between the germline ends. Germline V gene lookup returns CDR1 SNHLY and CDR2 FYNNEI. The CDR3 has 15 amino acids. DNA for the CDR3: TGTGCCAGAACTAGAGGACAGAGCCACACAGATACGCAGTATTTT. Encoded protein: CARTRGQSHTDTQYF.

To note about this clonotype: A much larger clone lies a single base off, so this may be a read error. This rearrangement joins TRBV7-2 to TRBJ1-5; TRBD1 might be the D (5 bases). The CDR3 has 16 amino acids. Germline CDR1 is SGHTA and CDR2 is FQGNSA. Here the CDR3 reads CAISLGGGRSNQPQHF. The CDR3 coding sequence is TGTGCCATCAGCTTAGGTGGGGGAAGGAGCAATCAGCCCCAGCATTTT.

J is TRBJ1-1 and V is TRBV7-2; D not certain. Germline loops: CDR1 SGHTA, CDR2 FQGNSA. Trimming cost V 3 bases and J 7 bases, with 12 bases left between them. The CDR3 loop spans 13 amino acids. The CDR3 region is CASSFYSEGEAFF. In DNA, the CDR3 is TGTGCCAGCAGCTTCTATTCGGAGGGTGAAGCTTTCTTT.

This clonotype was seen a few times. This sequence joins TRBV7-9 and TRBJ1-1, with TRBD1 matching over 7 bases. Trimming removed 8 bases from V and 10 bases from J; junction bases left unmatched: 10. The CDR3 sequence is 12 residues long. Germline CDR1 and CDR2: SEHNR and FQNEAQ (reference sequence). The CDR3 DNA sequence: TGTGCCAGCGACAGGGAGGGCTCCCGAGCTTTCTTT. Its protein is CASDREGSRAFF.

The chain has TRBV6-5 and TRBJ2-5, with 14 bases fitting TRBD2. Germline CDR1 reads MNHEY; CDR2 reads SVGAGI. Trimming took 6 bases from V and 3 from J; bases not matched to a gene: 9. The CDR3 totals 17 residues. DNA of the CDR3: TGTGCCAGCAGCTGCTGGACTAGCGGGGGGCCAGAAGAGACCCAGTACTTC. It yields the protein CASSCWTSGGPEETQYF.

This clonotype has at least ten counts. DNA of the CDR3: TGTGCCAGCAGCTTACGGAGGATGACAGATACGCAGTATTTT. This gives the protein CASSLRRMTDTQYF. The chain joins TRBV7-9 to TRBJ2-3, with D tentatively TRBD2 (5 bases). This CDR3 is built from 14 residues. V was trimmed by 2 bases and J by 3 bases, leaving 9 bases between them. Germline assignment: CDR1 SEHNR and CDR2 FQNEAQ (reference sequence).

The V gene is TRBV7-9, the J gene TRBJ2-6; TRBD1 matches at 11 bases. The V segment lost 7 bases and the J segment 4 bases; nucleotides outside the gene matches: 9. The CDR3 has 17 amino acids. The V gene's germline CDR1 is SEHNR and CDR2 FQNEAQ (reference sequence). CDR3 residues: CASTGQGAASGANVLTF. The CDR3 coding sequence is TGTGCCAGCACCGGACAGGGGGCGGCCTCCGGGGCCAACGTCCTGACTTTC.

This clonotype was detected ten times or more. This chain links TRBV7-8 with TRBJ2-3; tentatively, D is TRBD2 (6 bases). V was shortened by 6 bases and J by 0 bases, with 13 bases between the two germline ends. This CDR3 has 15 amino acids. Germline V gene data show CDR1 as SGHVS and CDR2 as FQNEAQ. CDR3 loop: CASSPTSWSTDTQYF. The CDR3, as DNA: TGTGCCAGCAGTCCTACTAGCTGGAGCACAGATACGCAGTATTTT.

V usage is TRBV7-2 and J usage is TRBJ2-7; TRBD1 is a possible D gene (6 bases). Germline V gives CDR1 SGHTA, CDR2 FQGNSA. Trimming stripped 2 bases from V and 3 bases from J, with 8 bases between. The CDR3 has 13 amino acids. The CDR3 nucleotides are TGTGCCAGCAGCTTATCAGGGGTCTACGAGCAGTACGTC. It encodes CASSLSGVYEQYV.

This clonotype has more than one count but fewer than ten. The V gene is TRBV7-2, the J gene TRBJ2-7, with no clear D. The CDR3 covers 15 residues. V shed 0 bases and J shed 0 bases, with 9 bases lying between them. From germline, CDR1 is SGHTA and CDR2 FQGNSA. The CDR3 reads CASSLAADSSYEQYF. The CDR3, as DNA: TGTGCCAGCAGCTTAGCGGCAGATAGCTCCTACGAGCAGTACTTC.

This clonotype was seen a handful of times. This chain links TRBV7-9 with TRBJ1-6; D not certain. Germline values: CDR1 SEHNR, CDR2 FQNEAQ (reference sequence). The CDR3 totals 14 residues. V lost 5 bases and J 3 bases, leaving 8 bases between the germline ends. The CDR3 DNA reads TGTGCCAGCAGCATAGACATCTATAATTCACCCCTCCACTTT. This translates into CASSIDIYNSPLHF.

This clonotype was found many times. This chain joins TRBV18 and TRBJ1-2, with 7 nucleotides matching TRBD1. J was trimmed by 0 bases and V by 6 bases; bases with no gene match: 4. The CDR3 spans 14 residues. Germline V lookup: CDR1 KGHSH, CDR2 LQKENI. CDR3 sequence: CASSGTDPNYGYTF. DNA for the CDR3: TGTGCCAGCTCCGGGACAGACCCTAACTATGGCTACACCTTC.

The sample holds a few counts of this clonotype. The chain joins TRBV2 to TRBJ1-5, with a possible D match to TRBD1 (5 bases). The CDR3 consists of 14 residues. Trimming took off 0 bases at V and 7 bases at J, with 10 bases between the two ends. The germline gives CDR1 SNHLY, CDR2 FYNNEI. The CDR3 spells CASSEAGRDQPQHF. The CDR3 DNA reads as TGTGCCAGCAGTGAAGCTGGCAGGGACCAGCCCCAGCATTTT.

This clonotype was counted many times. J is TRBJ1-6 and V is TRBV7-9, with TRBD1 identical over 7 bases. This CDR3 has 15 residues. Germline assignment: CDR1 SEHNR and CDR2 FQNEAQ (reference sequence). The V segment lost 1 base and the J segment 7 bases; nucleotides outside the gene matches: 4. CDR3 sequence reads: CASSLVGTENSPLHF. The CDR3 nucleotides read TGTGCCAGCAGCTTAGTGGGGACAGAAAATTCACCCCTCCACTTT.

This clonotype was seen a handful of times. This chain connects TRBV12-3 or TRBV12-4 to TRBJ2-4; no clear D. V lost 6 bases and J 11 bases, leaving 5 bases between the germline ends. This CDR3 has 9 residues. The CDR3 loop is CASSHVQYF. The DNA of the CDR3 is TGTGCCAGCAGCCACGTTCAGTACTTC.